Sequencing of this TCR beta chain was carried out in a study of blood T cell repertoires in COVID-19. Study-level background: Acute and convalescent COVID-19 specimens originated in the United States, Italy and Spain.

This clone was detected only a few times. Assay: immunoSEQ multiplex PCR; the TCRdb copy retains only in-frame clones and omits some. The sample shows about 150,000 clones, approximately 78% of them seen only once. This TCR was sampled from a human donor with acute or convalescent COVID-19. The donor label of this sample is uncertain. Sequencing was carried out using peripheral blood.

CDR3 residues: CASSLVGQGGNYGYTF. The CDR3 region has the DNA TGCGCCAGCAGCTTGGTCGGACAGGGAGGGAACTATGGCTACACCTTC. The chain has TRBV5-1 and TRBJ1-2; TRBD1 matches 8 bases. V dropped 0 bases and J dropped 2; count of bases not matched to a gene: 6. There are 16 residues in the CDR3. Looked up from germline, CDR1 is SGHRS and CDR2 is YFSETQ.